Only a few counts were recorded for the clone carrying this T cell receptor beta chain. No antigen is known for it. Sample-barcoded 5' priming and a J-beta primer mix drove a second PCR of 7 to 11 cycles. MiXCR was run by TCRdb on the 5' RACE reads, yielding one entry per CDR3 protein. This repertoire shows roughly 500,000 distinct CDR3 sequences, less than 25% found once; its top ten account for around 10%. The data stem from a study of blood T cells in healthy people across ages. Study-wide results and caveats: Long-lived donors had more naive CD4+ cells and higher diversity than aged donors. Estimated diversity across one million T cells was deemed an underestimate.

The CDR3 contains 14 residues. The germline gives CDR1 SGHRS, CDR2 YFSETQ. The V and J ends lost 6 bases and 4 bases respectively, with 14 bases between them. This sample was shared with a second study, whose subject was T cells of mothers and their children. In that study: A primer called M1S, used in the second PCR, added sample barcodes and 2-4 random nucleotides.

This clonotype originated in a boy between 10 and 17 years old in good health. The V and J genes are TRBV5-1 and TRBJ2-1; TRBD1 might be the D (6 bases). The source material was blood. Here the CDR3 reads CASKPPGVYNEQFF. As DNA, the CDR3 is TGCGCCAGCAAGCCCCCAGGGGTTTACAATGAGCAGTTCTTC.